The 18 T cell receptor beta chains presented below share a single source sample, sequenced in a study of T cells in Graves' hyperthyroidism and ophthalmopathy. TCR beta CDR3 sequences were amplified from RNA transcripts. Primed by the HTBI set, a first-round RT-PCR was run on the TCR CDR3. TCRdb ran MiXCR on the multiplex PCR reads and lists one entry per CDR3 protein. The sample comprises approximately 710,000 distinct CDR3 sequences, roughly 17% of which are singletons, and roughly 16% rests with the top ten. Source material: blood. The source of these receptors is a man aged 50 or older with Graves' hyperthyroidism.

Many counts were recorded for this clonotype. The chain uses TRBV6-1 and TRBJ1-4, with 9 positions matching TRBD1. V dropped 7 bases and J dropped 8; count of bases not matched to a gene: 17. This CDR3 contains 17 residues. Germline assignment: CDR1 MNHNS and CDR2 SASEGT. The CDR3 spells CASTPSSGTGTGEKLFF. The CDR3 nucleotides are TGTGCCAGCACTCCGAGCTCCGGGACAGGGACGGGGGAAAAACTGTTTTTT.

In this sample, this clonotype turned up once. CDR3 in DNA: TGTGCCAGCGGGCCTTTCTACAATGAGCAGTTCTTC. Its protein is CASGPFYNEQFF. The chain has TRBV6-2 or TRBV6-3 and TRBJ2-1; no definite D call. The CDR3 sequence is 12 residues long. The V gene lost 8 bases and the J gene lost 3 bases, with 8 bases spanning the gap. From germline, CDR1 is MNHEY and CDR2 SVGEGT.

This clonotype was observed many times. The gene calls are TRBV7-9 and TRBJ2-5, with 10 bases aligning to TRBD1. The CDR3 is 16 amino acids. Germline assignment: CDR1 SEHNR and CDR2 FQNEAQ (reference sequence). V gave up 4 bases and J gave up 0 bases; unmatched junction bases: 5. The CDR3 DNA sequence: TGTGCCAGCAGCTCAGTGGGACAGGGGAACCAAGAGACCCAGTACTTC. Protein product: CASSSVGQGNQETQYF.

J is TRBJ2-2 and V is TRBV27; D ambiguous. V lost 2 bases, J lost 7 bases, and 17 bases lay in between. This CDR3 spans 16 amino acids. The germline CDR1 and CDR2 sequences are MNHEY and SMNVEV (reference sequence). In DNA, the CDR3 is TGTGCCAGCAGTTTAAACGGCGGCGAGTTTAACGGGGAGCTGTTTTTT. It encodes CASSLNGGEFNGELFF.

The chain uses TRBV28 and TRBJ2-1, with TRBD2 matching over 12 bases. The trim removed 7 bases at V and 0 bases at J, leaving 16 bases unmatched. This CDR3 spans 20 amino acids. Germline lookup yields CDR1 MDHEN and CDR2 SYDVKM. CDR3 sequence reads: CASIASGRAPIGSSYNEQFF. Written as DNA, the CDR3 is TGTGCCAGCATAGCTAGCGGGAGGGCCCCTATAGGAAGCTCCTACAATGAGCAGTTCTTC. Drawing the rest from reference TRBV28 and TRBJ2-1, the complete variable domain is DVKVTQSSRYLVKRTGEKVFLECVQDMDHENMFWYRQDPGLGLRLIYFSYDVKMKEKGDIPEGYSVSREKKERFSLILESASTNQTSMYLCASIASGRAPIGSSYNEQFFGPGTRLTVL.

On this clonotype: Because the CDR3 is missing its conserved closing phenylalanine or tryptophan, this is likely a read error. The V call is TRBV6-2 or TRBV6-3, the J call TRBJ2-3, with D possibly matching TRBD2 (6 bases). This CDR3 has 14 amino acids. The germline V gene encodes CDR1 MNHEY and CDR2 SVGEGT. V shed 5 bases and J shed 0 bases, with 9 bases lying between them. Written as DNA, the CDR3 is TGTGCCAGCAGTCCAAGCGGGAGCACAGATACGCAGTATTCT. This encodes CASSPSGSTDTQYS.

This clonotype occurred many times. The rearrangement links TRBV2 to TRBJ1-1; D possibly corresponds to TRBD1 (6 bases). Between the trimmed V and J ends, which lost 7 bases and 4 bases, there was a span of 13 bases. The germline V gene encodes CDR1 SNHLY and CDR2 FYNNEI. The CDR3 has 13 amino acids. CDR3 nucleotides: TGTGCCAGCATGGGGGCTGGGGGCACTGAAGCTTTCTTT. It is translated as CASMGAGGTEAFF.

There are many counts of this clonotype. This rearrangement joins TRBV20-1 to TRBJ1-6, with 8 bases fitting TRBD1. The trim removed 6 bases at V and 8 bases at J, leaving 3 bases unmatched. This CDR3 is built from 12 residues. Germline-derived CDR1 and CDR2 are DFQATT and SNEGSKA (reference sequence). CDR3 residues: CSARTGYSPLHF. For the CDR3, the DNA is TGCAGTGCAAGGACAGGGTATTCACCCCTCCACTTT.

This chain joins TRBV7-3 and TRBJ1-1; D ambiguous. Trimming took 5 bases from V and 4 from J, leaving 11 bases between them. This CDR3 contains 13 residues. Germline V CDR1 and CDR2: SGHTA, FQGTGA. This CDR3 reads CASSPRGSTEAFF. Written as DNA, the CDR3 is TGTGCCAGCAGCCCGAGAGGGTCCACTGAAGCTTTCTTT.

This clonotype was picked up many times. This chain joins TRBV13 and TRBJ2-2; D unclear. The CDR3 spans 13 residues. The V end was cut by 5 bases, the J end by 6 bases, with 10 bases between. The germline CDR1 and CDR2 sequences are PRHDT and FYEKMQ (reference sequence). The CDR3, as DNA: TGTGCCAGCAGCCCACATAACGCCGGGGAGCTGTTTTTT. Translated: CASSPHNAGELFF.

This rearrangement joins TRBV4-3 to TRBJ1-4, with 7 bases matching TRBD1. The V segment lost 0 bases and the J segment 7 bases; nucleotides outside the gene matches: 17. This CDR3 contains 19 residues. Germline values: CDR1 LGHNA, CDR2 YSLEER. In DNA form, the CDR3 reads TGCGCCAGCAGCCAAGATAGGGAGACAGGGTACTTGTGGGGTGAAAAACTGTTTTTT. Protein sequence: CASSQDRETGYLWGEKLFF.

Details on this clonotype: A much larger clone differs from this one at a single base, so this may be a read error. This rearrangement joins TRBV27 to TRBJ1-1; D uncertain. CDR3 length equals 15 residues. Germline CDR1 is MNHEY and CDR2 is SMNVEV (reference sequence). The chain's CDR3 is CTSSLLSAGNTEAFF. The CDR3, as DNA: TGTACCAGCAGTTTATTAAGTGCGGGGAACACTGAAGCTTTCTTT.

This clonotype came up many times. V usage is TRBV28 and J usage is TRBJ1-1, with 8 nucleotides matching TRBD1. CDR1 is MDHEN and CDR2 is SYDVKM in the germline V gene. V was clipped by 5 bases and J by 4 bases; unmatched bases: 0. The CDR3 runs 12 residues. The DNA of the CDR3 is TGTGCCAGCAGTACAGGGGGCACTGAAGCTTTCTTT. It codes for CASSTGGTEAFF.

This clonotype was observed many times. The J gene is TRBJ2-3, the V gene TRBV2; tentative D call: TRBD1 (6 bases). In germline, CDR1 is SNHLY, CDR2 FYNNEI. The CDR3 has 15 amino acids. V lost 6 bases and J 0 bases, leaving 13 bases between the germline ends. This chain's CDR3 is CASRDRMSSTDTQYF. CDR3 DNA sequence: TGTGCCAGCAGAGACAGGATGTCTAGCACAGATACGCAGTATTTT. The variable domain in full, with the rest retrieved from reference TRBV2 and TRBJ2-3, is EPEVTQTPSHQVTQMGQEVILRCVPISNHLYFYWYRQILGQKVEFLVSFYNNEISEKSEIFDDQFSVERPDGSNFTLKIRSTKLEDSAMYFCASRDRMSSTDTQYFGPGTRLTVL.

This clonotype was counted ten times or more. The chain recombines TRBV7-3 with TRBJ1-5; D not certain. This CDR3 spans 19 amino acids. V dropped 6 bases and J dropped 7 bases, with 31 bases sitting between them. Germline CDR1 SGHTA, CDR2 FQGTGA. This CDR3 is CASSLTRTGRSASGQPQHF. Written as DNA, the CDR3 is TGTGCCAGCAGTCTGACCAGGACCGGACGAAGCGCTTCCGGGCAGCCCCAGCATTTT. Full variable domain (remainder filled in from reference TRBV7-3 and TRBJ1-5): GAGVSQTPSNKVTEKGKYVELRCDPISGHTALYWYRQSLGQGPEFLIYFQGTGAADDSGLPNDRFFAVRPEGSVSTLKIQRTERGDSAVYLCASSLTRTGRSASGQPQHFGDGTRLSIL.

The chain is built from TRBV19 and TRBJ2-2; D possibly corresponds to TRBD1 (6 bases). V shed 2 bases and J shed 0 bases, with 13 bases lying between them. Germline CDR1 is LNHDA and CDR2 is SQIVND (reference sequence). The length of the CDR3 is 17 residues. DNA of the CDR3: TGTGCCAGTAGTATATGGTCAGGGGCGCCGAACACCGGGGAGCTGTTTTTT. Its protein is CASSIWSGAPNTGELFF.

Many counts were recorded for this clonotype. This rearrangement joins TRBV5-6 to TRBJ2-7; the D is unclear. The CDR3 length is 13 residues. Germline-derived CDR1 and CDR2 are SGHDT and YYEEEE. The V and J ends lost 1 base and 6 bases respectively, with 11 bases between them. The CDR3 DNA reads TGTGCCAGCAGCTTGTCGGGCGGCAGCGAGCAGTACTTC. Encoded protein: CASSLSGGSEQYF.

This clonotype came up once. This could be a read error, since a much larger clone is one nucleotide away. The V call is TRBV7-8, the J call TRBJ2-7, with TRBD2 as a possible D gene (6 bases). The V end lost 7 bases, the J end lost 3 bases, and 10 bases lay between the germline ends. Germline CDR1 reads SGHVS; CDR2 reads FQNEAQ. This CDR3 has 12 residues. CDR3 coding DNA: TGTGCCAGCATCGGGAGCTTCTACGAGCAGTACTTC. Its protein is CASIGSFYEQYF. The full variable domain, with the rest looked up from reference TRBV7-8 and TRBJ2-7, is GAGVSQSPRYKVAKRGQDVALRCDPISGHVSLFWYQQALGQGPEFLTYFQNEAQLDKSGLPSDRFFAERPEGSVSTLKIQRTQQEDSAVYLCASIGSFYEQYFGPGTRLTVT.